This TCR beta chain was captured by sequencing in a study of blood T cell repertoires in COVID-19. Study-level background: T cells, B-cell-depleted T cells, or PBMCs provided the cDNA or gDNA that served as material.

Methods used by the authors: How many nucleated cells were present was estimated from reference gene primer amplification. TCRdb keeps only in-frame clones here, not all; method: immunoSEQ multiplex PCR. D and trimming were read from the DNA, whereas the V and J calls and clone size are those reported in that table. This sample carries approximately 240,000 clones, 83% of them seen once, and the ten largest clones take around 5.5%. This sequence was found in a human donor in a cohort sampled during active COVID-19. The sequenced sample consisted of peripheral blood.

CDR3 DNA: TGTGCCAGTAGTATTTGGTCCGGGTATAGGGGCAATGAGCAGTTCTTC. Residues: CASSIWSGYRGNEQFF. The chain couples TRBV19 to TRBJ2-1, with D possibly matching TRBD1 (5 bases). CDR1 LNHDA and CDR2 SQIVND come from the germline V gene (reference sequence). V was trimmed by 3 bases and J by 6 bases, leaving 18 bases between them. The CDR3 runs 16 residues. The full variable domain, with the rest looked up from reference TRBV19 and TRBJ2-1, is DGGITQSPKYLFRKEGQNVTLSCEQNLNHDAMYWYRQDPGQGLRLIYYSQIVNDFQKGDIAEGYSVSREKKESFPLTVTSAQKNPTAFYLCASSIWSGYRGNEQFFGPGTRLTVL.